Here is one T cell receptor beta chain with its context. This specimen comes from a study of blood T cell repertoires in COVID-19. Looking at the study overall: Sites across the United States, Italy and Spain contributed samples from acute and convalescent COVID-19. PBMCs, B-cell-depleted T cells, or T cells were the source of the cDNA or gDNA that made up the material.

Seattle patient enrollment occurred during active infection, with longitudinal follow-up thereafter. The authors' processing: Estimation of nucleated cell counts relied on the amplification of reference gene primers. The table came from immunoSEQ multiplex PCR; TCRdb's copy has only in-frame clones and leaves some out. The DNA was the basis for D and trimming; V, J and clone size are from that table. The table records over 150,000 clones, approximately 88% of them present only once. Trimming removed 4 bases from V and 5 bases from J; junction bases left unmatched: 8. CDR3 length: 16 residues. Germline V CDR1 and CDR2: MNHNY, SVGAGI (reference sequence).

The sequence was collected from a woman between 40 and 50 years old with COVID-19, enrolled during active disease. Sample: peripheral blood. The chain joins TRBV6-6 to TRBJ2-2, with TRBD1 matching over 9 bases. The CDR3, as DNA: TGTGCCAGCAGTTCACGGACAGGGGTGAGGACCGGGGAGCTGTTTTTT. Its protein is CASSSRTGVRTGELFF.